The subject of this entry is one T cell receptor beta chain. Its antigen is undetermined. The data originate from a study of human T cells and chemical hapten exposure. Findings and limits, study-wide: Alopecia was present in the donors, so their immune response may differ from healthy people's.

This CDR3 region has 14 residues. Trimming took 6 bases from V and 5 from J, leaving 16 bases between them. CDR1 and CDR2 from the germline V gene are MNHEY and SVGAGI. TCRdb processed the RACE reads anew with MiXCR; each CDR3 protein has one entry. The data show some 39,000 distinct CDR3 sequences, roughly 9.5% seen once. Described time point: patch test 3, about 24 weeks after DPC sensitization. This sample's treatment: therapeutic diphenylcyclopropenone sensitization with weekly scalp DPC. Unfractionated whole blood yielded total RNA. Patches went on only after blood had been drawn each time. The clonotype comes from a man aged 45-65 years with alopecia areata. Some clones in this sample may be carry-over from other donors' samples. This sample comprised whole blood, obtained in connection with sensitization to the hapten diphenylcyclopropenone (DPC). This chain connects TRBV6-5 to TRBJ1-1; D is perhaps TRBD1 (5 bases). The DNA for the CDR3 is TGTGCCAGCAGCCGGGGGAGGGGACGGACTGAAGCTTTCTTT. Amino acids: CASSRGRGRTEAFF.